The next 9 T cell receptor beta chains were all read from a single sample in a study of a mutant IDH1 vaccine in newly diagnosed glioma. Clones were sequenced by immunoSEQ multiplex PCR, and TCRdb holds only the in-frame ones, with some missing. The sample shows about 66,000 clones, about 86% of them seen only once. Time point: baseline, week 1 (first vaccination visit). Stated treatment: pre-vaccination baseline after standard-of-care therapy. The source material was PBMCs, sampled from a glioma patient treated with radiotherapy, temozolomide or both. The receptors come from a man aged 30 to 39 with glioma.

The chain joins TRBV9 to TRBJ1-4; D not certain. Per the germline V gene, CDR1 is SGDLS and CDR2 is YYNGEE. This CDR3 has 15 amino acids. Trimming took off 0 bases at V and 4 bases at J, with 10 bases between the two ends. CDR3 sequence: CASSVDSGYNEKLFF. The CDR3 bases are TGTGCCAGCAGCGTAGATTCTGGTTATAATGAAAAACTGTTTTTT. Full variable domain (missing parts from reference TRBV9 and TRBJ1-4): DSGVTQTPKHLITATGQRVTLRCSPRSGDLSVYWYQQSLDQGLQFLIQYYNGEERAKGNILERFSAQQFPDLHSELNLSSLELGDSALYFCASSVDSGYNEKLFFGSGTQLSVL.

The chain uses TRBV6-1 and TRBJ2-3; no clear D gene. Trimming took 2 bases from V and 4 from J, leaving 19 bases between them. The CDR3 has 17 amino acids. Germline V gene sequence: CDR1 MNHNS, CDR2 SASEGT. The CDR3 region is CASSEFFMPRIADTQYF. DNA for the CDR3: TGTGCCAGCAGTGAATTCTTCATGCCCCGGATCGCAGATACGCAGTATTTT.

Judged by abundance, this clone is medium-sized. Here the CDR3 reads CASSELAGGQETQYF. DNA for the CDR3: TGTGCCAGCAGTGAACTAGCGGGGGGGCAAGAGACCCAGTACTTC. The chain carries TRBV6-1 and TRBJ2-5; the match to TRBD2 covers 12 bases. Germline V gene lookup returns CDR1 MNHNS and CDR2 SASEGT. This CDR3 comprises 15 residues. The V gene end was trimmed by 2 bases and the J gene end by 2 bases; junction bases not matched to a gene: 0.

The rearrangement links TRBV9 to TRBJ2-4; D is tentatively TRBD1 or TRBD2 (6 bases each). CDR3 size: 15 residues. The ends were cut back, 5 bases at V and 8 bases at J, with 20 bases in the middle. Germline V gene sequence: CDR1 SGDLS, CDR2 YYNGEE. CDR3 sequence reads: CASSALGGGPDIQYF. CDR3 nucleotides: TGTGCCAGCAGTGCTTTGGGTGGGGGGCCGGACATTCAGTACTTC.

V is TRBV27 and J is TRBJ2-7, with 8 bases aligning to TRBD1. The V and J ends lost 5 bases and 8 bases, in that order; junction bases with no gene match: 26. Germline V gene data show CDR1 as MNHEY and CDR2 as SMNVEV (reference sequence). There are 19 residues in the CDR3. The DNA for the CDR3 is TGTGCCAGCAGTACCTCAGACAGGGGTAGACTCCCCAGCGTCGGCCAGCAGTACTTC. Translation gives CASSTSDRGRLPSVGQQYF.

The chain couples TRBV29-1 to TRBJ1-1; D unresolved. Germline CDR1 SQVTM, CDR2 ANQGSEA. The CDR3 contains 13 residues. V gave up 4 bases and J gave up 5 bases, with 14 bases separating them. CDR3 in amino acids: CSVGSGRRTEAFF. CDR3 in DNA: TGCAGCGTTGGGTCCGGGAGGCGGACTGAAGCTTTCTTT.

The count of this clone is one. The chain carries TRBV5-4 and TRBJ2-5; TRBD1 might be the D (6 bases). V gave up 0 bases and J gave up 4 bases, with 16 bases separating them. The germline gives CDR1 SGHNT, CDR2 YYREEE (reference sequence). There are 16 residues in the CDR3. DNA of the CDR3: TGTGCCAGCAGCTTGGAGACTAATGGGGGCCGAGAGACCCAGTACTTC. Residues: CASSLETNGGRETQYF.

This clone was seen only a few times. The chain is built from TRBV14 and TRBJ1-1; D gene unclear. V dropped 4 bases and J dropped 0 bases, with 6 bases sitting between them. The CDR3 has 13 residues. Germline CDR1 SGHDN, CDR2 FVKESK. CDR3 coding DNA: TGTGCCAGCAGCCGGAACTTGAACACTGAAGCTTTCTTT. It encodes CASSRNLNTEAFF. Supplemented by reference TRBV14 and TRBJ1-1, the full variable domain reads EAGVTQFPSHSVIEKGQTVTLRCDPISGHDNLYWYRRVMGKEIKFLLHFVKESKQDESGMPNNRFLAERTGGTYSTLKVQPAELEDSGVYFCASSRNLNTEAFFGQGTRLTVV.

V gene TRBV4-2 combines with J gene TRBJ2-7; D is undetermined. CDR1 and CDR2 (germline): LGHNA, YNFKEQ. V shed 0 bases and J shed 0 bases, with 15 bases lying between them. The CDR3 has 17 residues. The CDR3: CASSQDFRPPISYEQYF. In nucleotides, the CDR3 is TGTGCCAGCAGCCAAGATTTTCGACCGCCGATCTCCTACGAGCAGTACTTC.